A single sample gave rise to the 15 T cell receptor beta chains below, sequenced in a study of CD4 T cells in relation to SARS-CoV-2 and coronaviruses. CD4+ T cells from unexposed donors were obtained before the COVID-19 pandemic (2011-2018). TCRdb's copy holds only in-frame clones and misses some; the assay was immunoSEQ multiplex PCR. The repertoire has about 59,000 clones, 86% of them found once; the top ten carry around 1.3%. Material for sequencing was memory CD4+ T cells from PBMCs. Receptors were obtained from a human donor in good health.

The table lists this clone with a few counts. J is TRBJ2-4 and V is TRBV7-9; 9 nucleotides match TRBD2. Germline CDR1 and CDR2: SEHNR and FQNEAQ (reference sequence). This CDR3 spans 18 amino acids. V gave up 5 bases and J gave up 5 bases; unmatched junction bases: 16. The CDR3 protein is CASSPPYRAGGVQNIQYF. In DNA form, the CDR3 reads TGTGCCAGCAGCCCCCCGTATAGGGCGGGAGGGGTCCAAAACATTCAGTACTTC.

The chain joins TRBV19 to TRBJ2-1; D is undetermined. Looked up from germline, CDR1 is LNHDA and CDR2 is SQIVND (reference sequence). V lost 5 bases and J lost 2, with 10 bases in between. The CDR3 runs 14 residues. CDR3 DNA sequence: TGTGCCAGTAGTTCAAATGGTGCCTACAATGAGCAGTTCTTC. It codes for CASSSNGAYNEQFF.

The CDR3 here is CASSPTGFGSFSGELFF. CDR3 in DNA: TGTGCCAGCAGCCCGACCGGGTTCGGGAGTTTCTCCGGGGAGCTGTTTTTT. The genes are TRBV7-6 and TRBJ2-2; TRBD2 is a possible D gene (6 bases). In germline, CDR1 is SGHVS, CDR2 FNYEAQ. This CDR3 comprises 17 residues. V was clipped by 5 bases and J by 6 bases, with 22 bases between them.

V and J are TRBV28 and TRBJ2-3; possible D gene TRBD2, 6 bases. V was pared by 3 bases and J by 2 bases, with 15 bases between. The CDR3 is 16 residues long. Germline lookup yields CDR1 MDHEN and CDR2 SYDVKM. The CDR3: CASSLGGGGATDTQYF. The CDR3 DNA is TGTGCCAGCAGTTTGGGGGGAGGCGGGGCCACAGATACGCAGTATTTT.

The chain uses TRBV7-9 and TRBJ2-5; perhaps TRBD2 as D (7 bases). The CDR3 is 14 amino acids. Trimming stripped 0 bases from V and 5 bases from J, with 10 bases between. Germline CDR1 reads SEHNR; CDR2 reads FQNEAQ (reference sequence). The CDR3, as DNA: TGTGCCAGCAGCTTAGCAGGGGGGGTGGAGACCCAGTACTTC. This translates into CASSLAGGVETQYF.

The chain uses TRBV27 and TRBJ2-3, with D unclear. V was clipped by 2 bases and J by 0 bases, with 9 bases between them. The CDR3 extends over 15 amino acids. Per germline, CDR1 MNHEY and CDR2 SMNVEV (reference sequence). CDR3 sequence reads: CASSLRILSTDTQYF. For the CDR3, the DNA is TGTGCCAGCAGTTTACGGATACTAAGCACAGATACGCAGTATTTT.

J is TRBJ1-6 and V is TRBV6-5; no clear D. Trimming removed 5 bases at V and 2 bases at J, with 7 bases between. The germline CDR1 and CDR2 sequences are MNHEY and SVGAGI. There are 14 residues in the CDR3. The CDR3 region has the DNA TGTGCCAGCAGTACCGGGACCTATAATTCACCCCTCCACTTT. This encodes CASSTGTYNSPLHF.

Comment on this clone: A read error may produce the germline difference seen at one junction end. The chain links TRBV18 to TRBJ2-1; 8 bases align to TRBD2. CDR1 and CDR2 from the germline V gene are KGHSH and LQKENI. CDR3 length equals 14 residues. The CDR3 spells CASLPGLEYNEQFF. In nucleotides, the CDR3 is TGTGCCAGCTTACCGGGACTAGAGTACAATGAGCAATTCTTC. The full variable domain, with the rest looked up from reference TRBV18 and TRBJ2-1, is NAGVMQNPRHLVRRRGQEARLRCSPMKGHSHVYWYRQLPEEGLKFMVYLQKENIIDESGMPKERFSAEFPKEGPSILRIQQVVRGDSAAYFCASLPGLEYNEQFFGPGTRLTVL.

This clone was observed a handful of times. The chain joins TRBV15 to TRBJ2-3; D is tentatively TRBD1 or TRBD2 (5 bases each). Germline-derived CDR1 and CDR2 are LNHNV and YYDKDF (reference sequence). The V and J ends lost 3 bases and 4 bases respectively, with 11 bases between them. The CDR3 is 14 amino acids. The CDR3 region has the DNA TGTGCCACCAGCAGGGGGACGAGGGCAGATACGCAGTATTTT. Its translation is CATSRGTRADTQYF.

The gene calls are TRBV6-5 and TRBJ2-1; weak D call: TRBD2 (5 bases). The germline gives CDR1 MNHEY, CDR2 SVGAGI. Deletions cut 2 bases from V and 2 bases from J, with 7 bases between. The CDR3 sequence is 14 residues long. For the CDR3, the DNA is TGTGCCAGCAGTTACCGAGCGGCCTACAATGAGCAGTTCTTC. Amino acid sequence: CASSYRAAYNEQFF.

The count of this clone is one. The chain employs TRBV28 and TRBJ2-3, with D possibly being TRBD2 (5 bases). The germline V gene has CDR1 MDHEN and CDR2 SYDVKM. CDR3 length equals 11 residues. The V end lost 9 bases, the J end lost 4 bases, and 8 bases lay between the germline ends. DNA for the CDR3: TGTGCCAGTGGAGCGGCAGATACGCAGTATTTT. The encoded protein is CASGAADTQYF.

The V call is TRBV2, the J call TRBJ1-3; 7 nucleotides align to TRBD1. The CDR3 covers 16 residues. Germline assignment: CDR1 SNHLY and CDR2 FYNNEI. The junction had 10 bases not matched to a gene; V was cut back by 6 bases and J by 2 bases. The CDR3 DNA is TGTGCCAGCAGCTACGCCCCAGGGGGAACTGGAAACACCATATATTTT. Translation: CASSYAPGGTGNTIYF.

The V and J genes are TRBV6-5 and TRBJ1-1; possibly TRBD1 for D (6 bases). This CDR3 contains 15 residues. CDR1 is MNHEY, CDR2 SVGAGI, per germline. Trimming took off 6 bases at V and 1 base at J, with 15 bases between the two ends. The CDR3 region is CASSQRNRENTEAFF. The CDR3 DNA is TGTGCCAGCAGCCAACGGAACAGGGAGAACACTGAAGCTTTCTTT.

The chain couples TRBV18 to TRBJ2-3; 8 nucleotides line up with TRBD2. CDR1 KGHSH and CDR2 LQKENI come from the germline V gene. Unmatched junction bases numbered 2, after V lost 5 bases and J lost 1 base. The CDR3 length is 14 residues. The CDR3 DNA sequence: TGTGCCAGCTCAACGACTAGCGGCACAGATACGCAGTATTTT. Residues: CASSTTSGTDTQYF.

The chain carries TRBV6-5 and TRBJ2-5; D is possibly TRBD1 or TRBD2 (5 bases each). This CDR3 is 15 amino acids long. Looked up from germline, CDR1 is MNHEY and CDR2 is SVGAGI. Deletions cut 0 bases from V and 5 bases from J, with 13 bases between. The CDR3 loop reads CASSYSGAGWETQYF. The CDR3 coding sequence is TGTGCCAGCAGTTACTCCGGGGCAGGGTGGGAGACCCAGTACTTC.